This T cell receptor (beta chain) was identified during a study of T cell repertoires in cytomegalovirus infection. Whole-study context: TCR beta signatures that were public indicated CMV infection and matching HLA type.

The CDR3 runs 16 residues. V lost 5 bases to trimming and J lost 4 bases, with 17 bases between them. Whole-study results and caveats: What dominated the ex vivo response were HLA-C-restricted CMV-specific TCR beta clonotypes.

This clonotype was recorded a few times. Its matching antigen is unknown. TCRdb reprocessed the reads with MiXCR, giving one entry per CDR3 protein. The sample shows about 460,000 distinct CDR3 sequences, approximately 10% of them seen only once. The sample consisted of PBMCs. V usage is TRBV12-3 or TRBV12-4 and J usage is TRBJ1-4; the D is unclear. This receptor was obtained from a human donor in good health (CMV status not recorded). Some clones in this sample may be carry-over from other donors' samples. The CDR3 protein is CASSAPGPPFNEKLFF. The CDR3 nucleotides read TGTGCCAGCAGTGCCCCCGGGCCACCGTTTAATGAAAAACTGTTTTTT.